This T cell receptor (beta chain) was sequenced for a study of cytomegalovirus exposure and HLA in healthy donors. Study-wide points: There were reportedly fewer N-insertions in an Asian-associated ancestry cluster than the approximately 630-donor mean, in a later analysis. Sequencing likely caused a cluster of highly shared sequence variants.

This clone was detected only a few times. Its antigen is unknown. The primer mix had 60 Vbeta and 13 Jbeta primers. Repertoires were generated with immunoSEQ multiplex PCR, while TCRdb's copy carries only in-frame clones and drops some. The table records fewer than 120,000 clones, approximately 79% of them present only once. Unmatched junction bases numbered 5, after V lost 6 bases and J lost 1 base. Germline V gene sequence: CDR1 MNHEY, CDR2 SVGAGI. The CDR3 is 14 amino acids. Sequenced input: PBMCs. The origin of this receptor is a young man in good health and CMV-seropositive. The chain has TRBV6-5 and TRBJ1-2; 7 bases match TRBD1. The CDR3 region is CASRETGYNYGYTF. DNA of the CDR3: TGTGCCAGCAGGGAGACAGGGTATAACTATGGCTACACCTTC.